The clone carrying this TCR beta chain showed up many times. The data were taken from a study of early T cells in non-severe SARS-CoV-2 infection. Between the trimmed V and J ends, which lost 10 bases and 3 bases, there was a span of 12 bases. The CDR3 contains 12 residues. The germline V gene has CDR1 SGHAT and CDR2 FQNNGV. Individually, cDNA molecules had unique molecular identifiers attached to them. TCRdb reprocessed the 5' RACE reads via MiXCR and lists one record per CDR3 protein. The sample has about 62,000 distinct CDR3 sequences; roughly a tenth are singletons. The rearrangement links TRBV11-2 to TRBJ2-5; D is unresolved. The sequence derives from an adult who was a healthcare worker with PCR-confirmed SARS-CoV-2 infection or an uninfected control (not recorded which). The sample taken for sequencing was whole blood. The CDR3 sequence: CANQGREETQYF. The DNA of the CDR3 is TGTGCCAACCAAGGACGGGAAGAGACCCAGTACTTC.